Shown below are 32 T cell receptor beta chains from a single sample sequenced in a study of blood T cell repertoires in COVID-19. The protocol was immunoSEQ multiplex PCR, while the TCRdb copy is restricted to in-frame clones and leaves out a portion. The sample lists some 31,000 clones; 90% were seen once. Specimen: peripheral blood. The receptors were sampled from a man in his 60s with active COVID-19.

This chain connects TRBV11-3 to TRBJ2-3, with 10 nucleotides matching TRBD2. The V segment lost 0 bases and the J segment 5 bases; nucleotides outside the gene matches: 14. The CDR3 runs to 19 residues. CDR1 and CDR2 from the germline V gene are SGHNT and YENEEA. The CDR3 reads CASSLDSPSKRGGRDTQYF. CDR3 coding DNA: TGTGCCAGCAGCTTAGATTCCCCCTCCAAGCGGGGGGGCCGAGATACGCAGTATTTT.

The chain employs TRBV4-1 and TRBJ1-2; D might be TRBD1 (6 bases). The V end was cut by 4 bases, the J end by 3 bases, with 15 bases between. Germline CDR1 MGHRA, CDR2 YSYEKL. CDR3 length: 15 amino acids. This chain's CDR3 is CASSPLTGLHYGYTF. The CDR3 nucleotides are TGCGCCAGCAGCCCCCTCACAGGGCTTCACTATGGCTACACCTTC.

This clone was seen a handful of times. The chain recombines TRBV28 with TRBJ1-2, with D possibly matching TRBD1 (6 bases). Germline assignment: CDR1 MDHEN and CDR2 SYDVKM. V was trimmed by 10 bases and J by 7 bases, leaving 16 bases between them. This CDR3 comprises 12 residues. The CDR3: CANWRGGAGYTF. Written as DNA, the CDR3 is TGTGCCAACTGGAGGGGGGGAGCTGGCTACACCTTC.

V gene TRBV6-5 combines with J gene TRBJ1-1, with D hard to call. Per germline, CDR1 MNHEY and CDR2 SVGAGI. Trimming cost V 6 bases and J 5 bases, with 10 bases left between them. The CDR3 has 12 residues. The CDR3 DNA reads TGTGCCAGCAGCGGACTGGGGACTGAAGCTTTCTTT. Its protein product is CASSGLGTEAFF.

The V and J genes are TRBV19 and TRBJ1-2; D uncertain. V dropped 1 base and J dropped 4 bases, with 16 bases sitting between them. Germline CDR1 LNHDA, CDR2 SQIVND (reference sequence). This CDR3 has 16 residues. In nucleotides, the CDR3 is TGTGCCAGTAGTATAGGTCGCAACCGATTACTCTATGGCTACACCTTC. This encodes CASSIGRNRLLYGYTF.

The V and J genes are TRBV12-3 or TRBV12-4 and TRBJ1-2; D unresolved. The ends were cut back, 3 bases at V and 8 bases at J, with 13 bases in the middle. This CDR3 spans 13 amino acids. CDR3 DNA sequence: TGTGCCAGCAGTTTGGGAGGATCTAGCGGCTACACCTTC. Translation gives CASSLGGSSGYTF.

This chain connects TRBV3-1 (or the pseudogene TRBV3-2) to TRBJ1-2, with 10 bases fitting TRBD1. Germline CDR1 reads LGHDT; CDR2 reads YNNKEL (reference sequence). V shed 4 bases and J 5 bases; nucleotides not matched to a gene: 4. The length of the CDR3 is 14 residues. This chain's CDR3 is CASSPTGGKYGYTF. CDR3 DNA sequence: TGTGCCAGCAGCCCGACAGGGGGCAAGTATGGCTACACCTTC.

This clone has just a few counts. The chain carries TRBV9 and TRBJ2-2, with 10 bases fitting TRBD1. Germline V lookup: CDR1 SGDLS, CDR2 YYNGEE. The CDR3 spans 15 residues. After removal of 3 bases from V and 7 bases from J, the junction contained 6 bases not matched to a gene. This chain's CDR3 is CASSGQGAPVGELFF. In DNA form, the CDR3 reads TGTGCCAGCAGCGGACAGGGGGCGCCCGTCGGGGAGCTGTTTTTT.

The rearrangement uses TRBV6-5 and TRBJ1-1; D is undetermined. The CDR3 runs to 13 residues. From germline, CDR1 is MNHEY and CDR2 SVGAGI. V gave up 8 bases and J gave up 0 bases, with 10 bases separating them. CDR3 sequence: CASPDILNTEAFF. The CDR3 nucleotides read TGTGCCAGCCCAGACATCTTGAACACTGAAGCTTTCTTT.

The chain recombines TRBV7-2 with TRBJ2-1, with D perhaps TRBD1 (6 bases). The CDR3 spans 14 residues. Germline CDR1 and CDR2: SGHTA and FQGNSA. Deletions cut 1 base from V and 5 bases from J, with 9 bases between. CDR3 sequence: CASSLGRGNNEQFF. The CDR3 DNA sequence: TGTGCCAGCAGCTTAGGCAGGGGCAACAATGAGCAGTTCTTC.

This clone appeared once. The chain combines TRBV5-4 with TRBJ1-2; 9 positions agree with TRBD1. Germline values: CDR1 SGHNT, CDR2 YYREEE (reference sequence). This CDR3 region has 14 residues. V was clipped by 1 base and J by 7 bases; unmatched bases: 5. CDR3 in amino acids: CASSLPQGASGYTF. CDR3 nucleotides: TGTGCCAGCAGCTTGCCACAGGGGGCTTCTGGCTACACCTTC.

This chain joins TRBV19 and TRBJ1-5, with 9 bases aligning to TRBD1. Germline assignment: CDR1 LNHDA and CDR2 SQIVND (reference sequence). The CDR3 is 15 residues long. J lost 3 bases, V lost 4 bases, and 4 bases had no gene match. The CDR3 sequence: CASSTGQGNNQPQHF. CDR3 DNA: TGTGCCAGTAGTACTGGACAGGGGAACAATCAGCCCCAGCATTTT.

Here the CDR3 reads CATSPSGDGQGAHRTGNTIYF. CDR3 sequence (DNA): TGTGCCACCAGTCCGTCAGGAGATGGACAGGGGGCGCATCGGACTGGAAACACCATATATTTT. V is TRBV24-1 and J is TRBJ1-3; 11 nucleotides match TRBD1. The CDR3 runs 21 residues. V lost 6 bases to trimming and J lost 2 bases; unmatched junction nucleotides: 20. Per germline, CDR1 KGHDR and CDR2 SFDVKD.

The chain couples TRBV29-1 to TRBJ1-1; 8 bases match TRBD1. This CDR3 spans 14 amino acids. The germline V gene has CDR1 SQVTM and CDR2 ANQGSEA. Losses at the gene ends were 5 bases for V and 4 bases for J; bases not matched to a gene: 9. The CDR3 here is CSVSRTGMITEAFF. DNA for the CDR3: TGCAGCGTTTCCCGGACAGGGATGATCACTGAAGCTTTCTTT.

V is TRBV19 and J is TRBJ2-7, with 11 bases identical to TRBD1. Germline-derived CDR1 and CDR2 are LNHDA and SQIVND (reference sequence). The CDR3 sequence is 13 residues long. Trimming removed 11 bases from V and 0 bases from J; junction bases left unmatched: 3. The CDR3, as DNA: TGTGCCGCTGGGACAGGGGGCTCCTACGAGCAGTACTTC. Its translation: CAAGTGGSYEQYF.

The chain uses TRBV3-1 (or the pseudogene TRBV3-2) and TRBJ2-5, with D hard to call. This CDR3 is built from 15 residues. V was trimmed by 1 base and J by 5 bases, leaving 14 bases between them. Germline CDR1 is LGHDT and CDR2 is YNNKEL (reference sequence). The CDR3 DNA follows: TGTGCCAGCAGCCAAGCCTCGGTTTCACAGGAGACCCAGTACTTC. Translated: CASSQASVSQETQYF.

The rearrangement links TRBV6-1 to TRBJ2-6; possible D gene TRBD2, 7 bases. Germline V gene lookup returns CDR1 MNHNS and CDR2 SASEGT. V lost 4 bases and J 0 bases, leaving 22 bases between the germline ends. The CDR3 contains 20 residues. The CDR3 DNA sequence: TGTGCCAGCAGTGCCCTGGGGGGGTTTGGGGGCAGCTCTGGGGCCAACGTCCTGACTTTC. It translates to CASSALGGFGGSSGANVLTF.

In its sample, this clone was seen once. This chain links TRBV7-2 with TRBJ2-5; 9 bases agree with TRBD2. With 6 bases clipped from V and 5 bases from J, the junction kept 7 bases outside the gene matches. From germline, CDR1 is SGHTA and CDR2 FQGNSA. The CDR3 is 14 residues long. CDR3: CASREAGGGETQYF. For the CDR3, the DNA is TGTGCCAGCAGGGAAGCGGGGGGCGGGGAGACCCAGTACTTC.

This clone was recorded only once. The V gene is TRBV6-5, the J gene TRBJ1-2, with D maybe TRBD1 (5 bases). Germline V gene lookup returns CDR1 MNHEY and CDR2 SVGAGI. V lost 8 bases, J lost 4 bases, and 11 bases lay in between. This CDR3 contains 12 residues. In DNA, the CDR3 is TGTGCCAGCTGGCGGACATCCTATGGCTACACCTTC. Translation gives CASWRTSYGYTF.

The V call is TRBV15, the J call TRBJ1-5; possible D gene TRBD1, 5 bases. Per germline, CDR1 LNHNV and CDR2 YYDKDF (reference sequence). The CDR3 is 16 residues long. V gave up 1 base and J gave up 0 bases, with 10 bases separating them. The CDR3 here is CATSRGGVTSNQPQHF. Here the CDR3 DNA reads TGTGCCACCAGCAGAGGGGGGGTAACTAGCAATCAGCCCCAGCATTTT.

The chain combines TRBV4-3 with TRBJ1-3, with D maybe TRBD1 (5 bases). The V and J ends lost 3 bases and 7 bases respectively, with 22 bases between them. Germline V gene sequence: CDR1 LGHNA, CDR2 YSLEER. This CDR3 region has 17 residues. CDR3 nucleotide sequence: TGCGCCAGCAGCCATCCGCCGCCCGGGGGTCCGGGCAACACCATATATTTT. Encoded protein: CASSHPPPGGPGNTIYF.

The chain recombines TRBV18 with TRBJ2-2; D perhaps matches TRBD2 (6 bases). V was cut by 3 bases and J by 4 bases, with 15 bases left in between. CDR3 length: 16 residues. Germline assignment: CDR1 KGHSH and CDR2 LQKENI. The CDR3: CASSPRDSSGTGELFF. CDR3 nucleotides: TGTGCCAGCTCACCCAGGGACTCCTCGGGCACCGGGGAGCTGTTTTTT. The whole variable domain, remainder taken from reference TRBV18 and TRBJ2-2, is NAGVMQNPRHLVRRRGQEARLRCSPMKGHSHVYWYRQLPEEGLKFMVYLQKENIIDESGMPKERFSAEFPKEGPSILRIQQVVRGDSAAYFCASSPRDSSGTGELFFGEGSRLTVL.

The genes are TRBV11-3 and TRBJ2-1, with no clear D. This CDR3 spans 14 amino acids. Trimming removed 0 bases at V and 2 bases at J, with 5 bases between. Germline-derived CDR1 and CDR2 are SGHNT and YENEEA. The chain's CDR3 is CASSLEAAYNEQFF. The CDR3 DNA sequence: TGTGCCAGCAGCTTAGAGGCAGCCTACAATGAGCAGTTCTTC.

V is TRBV7-9 and J is TRBJ2-3; D is uncertain. V lost 5 bases, J lost 4 bases, and 10 bases lay in between. The V gene's germline CDR1 is SEHNR and CDR2 FQNEAQ (reference sequence). This CDR3 has 13 residues. The chain's CDR3 is CASSPESADTQYF. The CDR3 nucleotides read TGTGCCAGCAGCCCCGAATCGGCAGATACGCAGTATTTT.

The chain has TRBV19 and TRBJ2-6; D call uncertain. This CDR3 spans 15 amino acids. Between the trimmed V and J ends, which lost 7 bases and 0 bases, there was a span of 10 bases. Germline CDR1 is LNHDA and CDR2 is SQIVND (reference sequence). The CDR3 sequence: CASINPSSGANVLTF. CDR3 DNA: TGTGCCAGTATAAACCCTAGCTCTGGGGCCAACGTCCTGACTTTC.

This chain connects TRBV11-2 to TRBJ1-1, with D tentatively TRBD1 (5 bases). Germline CDR1 SGHAT, CDR2 FQNNGV. V gave up 4 bases and J gave up 3 bases, with 9 bases separating them. The CDR3 is made up of 13 amino acids. DNA for the CDR3: TGTGCCAGCAGCTGGGTAGGGGACACTGAAGCTTTCTTT. It translates to CASSWVGDTEAFF. The complete variable domain, with remaining parts taken from reference TRBV11-2 and TRBJ1-1, reads EAGVAQSPRYKIIEKRQSVAFWCNPISGHATLYWYQQILGQGPKLLIQFQNNGVVDDSQLPKDRFSAERLKGVDSTLKIQPAKLEDSAVYLCASSWVGDTEAFFGQGTRLTVV.

In its sample, this clone ranks as medium-sized. The chain carries TRBV7-9 and TRBJ1-5; 7 positions match TRBD1. Per the germline V gene, CDR1 is SEHNR and CDR2 is FQNEAQ (reference sequence). The CDR3 is 15 amino acids. V was pared by 5 bases and J by 6 bases, with 10 bases of the junction left unmatched. In DNA form, the CDR3 reads TGTGCCAGCAGCCCGACAGGGACTTTAGGTCAGCCCCAGCATTTT. Residues: CASSPTGTLGQPQHF.

CDR3 DNA sequence: TGTGCCAGCAGTCAGGAAAATAGCAATCAGCCCCAGCATTTT. It translates to CASSQENSNQPQHF. The chain carries TRBV27 and TRBJ1-5, with D uncertain. This CDR3 is built from 14 residues. CDR1 is MNHEY and CDR2 is SMNVEV in the germline V gene (reference sequence). The germline V and J ends were trimmed by 5 bases and 0 bases, with 8 bases remaining between them.

V is TRBV6-4 and J is TRBJ2-3, with TRBD2 identical over 9 bases. The CDR3 is 16 residues long. With 2 bases clipped from V and 4 bases from J, the junction kept 7 bases outside the gene matches. Germline-derived CDR1 and CDR2 are MRHNA and SNTAGT. The CDR3 loop is CASSDRGGGAADTQYF. The CDR3 DNA is TGTGCCAGCAGTGACAGAGGCGGGGGGGCTGCAGATACGCAGTATTTT.

This rearrangement joins TRBV7-9 to TRBJ1-1; possible D gene TRBD1, 5 bases. Trimming removed 1 base from V and 10 bases from J, with 13 bases in between. CDR3 size: 13 residues. Germline CDR1 is SEHNR and CDR2 is FQNEAQ (reference sequence). For the CDR3, the DNA is TGTGCCAGCAGCTTAGACGTCCGCGGGGGAGCTTTCTTT. Its translation: CASSLDVRGGAFF.

The chain couples TRBV9 to TRBJ1-6, with D unclear. V lost 4 bases, J lost 7 bases, and 18 bases lay in between. CDR1 and CDR2 (germline): SGDLS, YYNGEE. The CDR3 runs 16 residues. The CDR3 loop reads CASSPPRMASNSPLHF. For the CDR3, the DNA is TGTGCCAGCAGCCCCCCCCGCATGGCATCCAATTCACCCCTCCACTTT.

The gene calls are TRBV19 and TRBJ1-3, with 7 positions matching TRBD1. Losses at the gene ends were 5 bases for V and 0 bases for J; bases not matched to a gene: 10. Germline CDR1 LNHDA, CDR2 SQIVND (reference sequence). This CDR3 spans 17 amino acids. CDR3 DNA sequence: TGTGCCAGTAGTCCATGGGGACAGAGCTTCTCTGGAAACACCATATATTTT. Protein: CASSPWGQSFSGNTIYF.